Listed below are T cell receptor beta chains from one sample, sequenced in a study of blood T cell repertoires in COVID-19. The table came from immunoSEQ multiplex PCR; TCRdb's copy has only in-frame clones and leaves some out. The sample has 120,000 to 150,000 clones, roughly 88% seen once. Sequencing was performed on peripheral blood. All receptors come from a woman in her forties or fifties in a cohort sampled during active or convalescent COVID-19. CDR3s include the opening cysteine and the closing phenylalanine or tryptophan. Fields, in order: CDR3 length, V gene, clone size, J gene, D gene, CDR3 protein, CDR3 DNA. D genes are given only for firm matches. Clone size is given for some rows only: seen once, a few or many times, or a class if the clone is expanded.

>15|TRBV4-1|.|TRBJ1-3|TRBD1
CASSRAGTGGNTIYF
TGCGCCAGCAGCCGAGCCGGGACAGGGGGAAACACCATATATTTT
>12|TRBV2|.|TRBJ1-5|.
CASSAQGQPQHF
TGTGCCAGCAGTGCCCAGGGTCAGCCCCAGCATTTT
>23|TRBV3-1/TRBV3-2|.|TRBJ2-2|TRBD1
CASSQGFGSISGTGHINTGELFF
TGTGCCAGCAGCCAAGGTTTCGGTTCTATTTCCGGGACAGGACACATAAACACCGGGGAGCTGTTTTTT
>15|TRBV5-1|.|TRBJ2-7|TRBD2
CASSQAGTSSYEQYF
TGCGCCAGCAGTCAAGCGGGGACTAGCTCCTACGAGCAGTACTTC
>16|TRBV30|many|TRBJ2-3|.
CAWSVSPGAGADTQYF
TGTGCCTGGAGTGTAAGTCCGGGGGCGGGGGCAGATACGCAGTATTTT
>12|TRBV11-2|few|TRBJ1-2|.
CASSLDRGGYTF
TGTGCCAGCAGCTTAGACAGGGGCGGCTACACCTTC
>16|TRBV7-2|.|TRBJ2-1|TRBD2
CASASGGTLSYNEQFF
TGTGCCAGCGCTAGCGGGGGGACCTTATCCTACAATGAGCAGTTCTTC
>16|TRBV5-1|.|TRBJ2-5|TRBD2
CASSLSSGGPFGTQYF
TGCGCCAGCAGTTTATCTAGCGGGGGGCCCTTTGGGACCCAGTACTTC
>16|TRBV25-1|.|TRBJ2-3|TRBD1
CASSPPDRGLSDTQYF
TGTGCCAGCAGTCCCCCCGACAGGGGGCTATCAGATACGCAGTATTTT
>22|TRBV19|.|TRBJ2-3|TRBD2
CASSTPNAISGGLQTSPDTQYF
TGTGCCAGTAGTACCCCCAACGCCATTAGCGGGGGCCTCCAAACGAGTCCAGATACGCAGTATTTT
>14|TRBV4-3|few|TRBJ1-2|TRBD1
CASSQDRVLHGYTF
TGCGCCAGCAGCCAGGACAGGGTTCTTCATGGCTACACCTTC
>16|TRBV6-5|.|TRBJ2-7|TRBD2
CASSYYPSGVTHEQYF
TGTGCCAGCAGTTACTATCCTAGCGGGGTTACCCACGAGCAGTACTTC
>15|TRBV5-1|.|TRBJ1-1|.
CASSLGGGVNTEAFF
TGCGCCAGCAGCTTGGGAGGGGGAGTGAACACTGAAGCTTTCTTT
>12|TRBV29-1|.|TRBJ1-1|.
CSVGGGNTEAFF
TGCAGCGTTGGCGGAGGGAACACTGAAGCTTTCTTT
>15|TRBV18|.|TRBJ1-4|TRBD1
CASSLTGGTNEKLFF
TGTGCCAGCTCACTAACAGGGGGCACTAATGAAAAACTGTTTTTT
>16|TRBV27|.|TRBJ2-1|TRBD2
CASSNPASGKGNEQFF
TGTGCCAGCAGTAACCCCGCTAGCGGGAAGGGCAATGAGCAGTTCTTC